This TCR beta chain came from a study of blood T cell repertoires in COVID-19. Method: immunoSEQ multiplex PCR; TCRdb's copy keeps in-frame clones and lacks some. Here the sample spans over 150,000 clones, approximately 80% being singletons. V lost 4 bases and J lost 4, with 11 bases in between. Looked up from germline, CDR1 is MDHEN and CDR2 is SYDVKM. The CDR3 totals 14 residues. V is TRBV28 and J is TRBJ1-3; no clear D gene. This clonotype originated in a human donor in a cohort sampled during active COVID-19. Sequenced: peripheral blood. The CDR3 DNA reads TGTGCCAGCAGTTCCCCAACGGGAGGAAACACCATATATTTT. Its protein is CASSSPTGGNTIYF.